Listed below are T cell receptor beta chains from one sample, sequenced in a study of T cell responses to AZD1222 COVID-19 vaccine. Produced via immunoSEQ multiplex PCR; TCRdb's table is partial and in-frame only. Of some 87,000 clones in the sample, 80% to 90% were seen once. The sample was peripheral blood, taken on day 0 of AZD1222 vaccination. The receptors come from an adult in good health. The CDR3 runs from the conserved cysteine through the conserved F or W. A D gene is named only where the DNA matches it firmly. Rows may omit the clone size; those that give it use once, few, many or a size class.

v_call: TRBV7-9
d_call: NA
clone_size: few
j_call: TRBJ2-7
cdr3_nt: TGTGCCAGCAGCCGGCAGGGACCCTACGAGCAGTACTTC
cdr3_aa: CASSRQGPYEQYF

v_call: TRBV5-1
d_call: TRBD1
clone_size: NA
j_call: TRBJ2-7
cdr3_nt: TGCGCCAGCAGCTTGGATACAGGGGAAGGCTACGAGCAGTACTTC
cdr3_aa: CASSLDTGEGYEQYF

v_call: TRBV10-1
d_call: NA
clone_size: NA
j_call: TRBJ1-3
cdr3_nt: TGCGCCCCCAAAAACTTCTCTGGAAACACCATATATTTT
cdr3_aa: CAPKNFSGNTIYF

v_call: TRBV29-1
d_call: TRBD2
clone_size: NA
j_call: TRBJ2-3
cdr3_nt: TGCAGCGTTGAAGATCCGGGACTAGCGGGAGGGCCTATCGATACGCAGTATTTT
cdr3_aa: CSVEDPGLAGGPIDTQYF

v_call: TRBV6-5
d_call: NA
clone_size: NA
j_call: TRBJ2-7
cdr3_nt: TGTGCCAGCAGTTACTCGATCCGTTCCTACGAGCAGTACTTC
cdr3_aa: CASSYSIRSYEQYF

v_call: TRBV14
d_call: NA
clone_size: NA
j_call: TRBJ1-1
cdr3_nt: TGTGCCAGCAGCCAAGAAATAAGGGACACTGAAGCTTTCTTT
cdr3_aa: CASSQEIRDTEAFF

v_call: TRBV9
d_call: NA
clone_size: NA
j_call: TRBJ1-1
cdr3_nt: TGTGCCAGCAGCGTAGCGGGGTGGGGGCATGAATACACTGAAGCTTTCTTT
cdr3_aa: CASSVAGWGHEYTEAFF

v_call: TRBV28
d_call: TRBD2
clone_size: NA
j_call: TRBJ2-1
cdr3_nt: TGTGCCACCCTTGGGCGGGAGACCTACAATGAGCAGTTCTTC
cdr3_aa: CATLGRETYNEQFF

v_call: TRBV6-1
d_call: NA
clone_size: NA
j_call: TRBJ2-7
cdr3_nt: TGTGCCAGCAGTGAGGAGCCTGGCTACGAGCAGTACTTC
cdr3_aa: CASSEEPGYEQYF

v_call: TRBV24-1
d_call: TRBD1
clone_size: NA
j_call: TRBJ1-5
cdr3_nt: TGTGCCACCAGTGAGTCCGGGACAGGGAGCAATCAGCCCCAGCATTTT
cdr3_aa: CATSESGTGSNQPQHF

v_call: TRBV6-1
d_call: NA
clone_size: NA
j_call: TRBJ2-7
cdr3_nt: TGTGCCAGCAGTGAAAATTTAGGGATGTACGAGCAGTACTTC
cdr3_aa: CASSENLGMYEQYF

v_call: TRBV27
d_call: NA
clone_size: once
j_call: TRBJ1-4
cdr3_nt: TGTGCCAGCAGTTCTTCAACAGCCTCTACTAATGAAAAACTGTTTTTT
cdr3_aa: CASSSSTASTNEKLFF

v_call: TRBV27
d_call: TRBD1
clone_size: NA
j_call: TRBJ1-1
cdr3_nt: TGTGCCAGCAGTGATCGGGACAGGGGGCTGGGGTTGAACACTGAAGCTTTCTTT
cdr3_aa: CASSDRDRGLGLNTEAFF

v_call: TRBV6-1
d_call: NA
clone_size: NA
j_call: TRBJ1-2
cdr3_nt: TGTGCCAGCAGTGAAGCTGTACAACGGGCTCCCTATGGCTACACCTTC
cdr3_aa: CASSEAVQRAPYGYTF

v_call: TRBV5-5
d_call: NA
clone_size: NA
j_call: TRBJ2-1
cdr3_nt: TGTGCCAGCAATCACAGGGGCGGGGGGAATGAGCAGTTCTTC
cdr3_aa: CASNHRGGGNEQFF

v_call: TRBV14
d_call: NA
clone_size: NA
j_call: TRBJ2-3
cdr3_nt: TGTGCCAGCAGCCCTGGGGAGAATACGCAGTATTTT
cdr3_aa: CASSPGENTQYF

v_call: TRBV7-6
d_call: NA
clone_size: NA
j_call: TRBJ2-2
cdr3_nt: TGTGCCAGCAGCTCCTTCAAGGGGCGATCGAACACCGGGGAGCTGTTTTTT
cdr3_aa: CASSSFKGRSNTGELFF

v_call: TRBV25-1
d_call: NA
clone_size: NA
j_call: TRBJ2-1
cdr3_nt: TGTGCCAGCAGTGATGGGAGAGGCGAGCAGTTCTTC
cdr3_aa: CASSDGRGEQFF

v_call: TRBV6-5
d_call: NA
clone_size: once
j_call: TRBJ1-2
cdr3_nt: TGTGCCAGCAGTCCCAATATCGCCCGGGCAGGCTACACCTTC
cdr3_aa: CASSPNIARAGYTF

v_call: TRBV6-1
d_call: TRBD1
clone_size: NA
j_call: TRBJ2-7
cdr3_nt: TGTGCCAGCAGTGATCCGGGACAGGGGGTGAGGGAGCAGTACTTC
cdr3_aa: CASSDPGQGVREQYF

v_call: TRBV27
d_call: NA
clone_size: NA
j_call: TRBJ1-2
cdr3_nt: TGTGCCAGCAGTTCGACCGACTCAGCTGGCTACACCTTC
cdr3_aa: CASSSTDSAGYTF

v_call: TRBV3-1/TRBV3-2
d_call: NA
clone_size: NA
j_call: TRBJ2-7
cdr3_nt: TGTGCCAGCAGCCAACGGGGCCACGAGCAGTACTTC
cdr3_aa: CASSQRGHEQYF

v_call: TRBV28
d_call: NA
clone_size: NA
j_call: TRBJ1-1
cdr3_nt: TGTGCCAGCAGTTTCCGGGGTACTGAAGCTTTCTTT
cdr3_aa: CASSFRGTEAFF

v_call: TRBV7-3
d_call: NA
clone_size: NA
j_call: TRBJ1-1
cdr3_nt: TGTGCCAGCAGCTTACAGGGGTACACTGAAGCTTTCTTT
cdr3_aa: CASSLQGYTEAFF

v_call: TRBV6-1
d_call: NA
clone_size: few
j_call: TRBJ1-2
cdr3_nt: TGTGCCAGCAGTGAAGAAGAGTTGGGGGGCTACACCTTC
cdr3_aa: CASSEEELGGYTF

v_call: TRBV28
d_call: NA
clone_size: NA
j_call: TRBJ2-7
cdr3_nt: TGTGCCAGCAGTTTAAGTCGGCTAGCGTGGGAGCAGTACTTC
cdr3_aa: CASSLSRLAWEQYF

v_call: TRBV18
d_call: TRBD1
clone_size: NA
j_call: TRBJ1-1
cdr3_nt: TGTGCCAGCTCCCTGGACAGGAGGGAAGCTTTCTTT
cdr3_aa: CASSLDRREAFF

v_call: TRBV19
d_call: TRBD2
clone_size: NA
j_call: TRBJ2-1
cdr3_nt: TGTGCCAGTAGTATAGGGAGGAGTAGCGGGAGTAGGTCAAATGAGCAGTTCTTC
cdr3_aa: CASSIGRSSGSRSNEQFF

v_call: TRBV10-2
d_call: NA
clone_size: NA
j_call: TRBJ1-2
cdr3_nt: TGCGCCAGCAGAGTACAGGGTGGCTATGGCTACACCTTC
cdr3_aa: CASRVQGGYGYTF

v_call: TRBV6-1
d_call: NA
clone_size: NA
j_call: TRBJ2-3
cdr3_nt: TGTGCCAGCAGTGAGGGGCGGCGGGTAGATACGCAGTATTTT
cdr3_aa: CASSEGRRVDTQYF

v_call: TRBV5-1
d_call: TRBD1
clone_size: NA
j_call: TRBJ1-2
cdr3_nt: TGCGCCAGCAGCTCAGGACAGGGAGGGAAAGGCTACACCTTC
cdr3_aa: CASSSGQGGKGYTF

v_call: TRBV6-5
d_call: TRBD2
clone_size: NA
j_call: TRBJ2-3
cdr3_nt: TGTGCCAGCAGACCGGGACTAGCGGGATCAGATACGCAGTATTTT
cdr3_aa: CASRPGLAGSDTQYF

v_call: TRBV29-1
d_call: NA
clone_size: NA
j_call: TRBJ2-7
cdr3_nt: TGCAGCGTCTCGCCGGGGGGCTACGACGAGCAGTACTTC
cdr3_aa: CSVSPGGYDEQYF

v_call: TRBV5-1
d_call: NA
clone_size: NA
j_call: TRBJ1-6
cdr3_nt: TGCGCCAGCAGCTTGGTTTCAGAGCATAATTCACCCCTCCACTTT
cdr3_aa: CASSLVSEHNSPLHF

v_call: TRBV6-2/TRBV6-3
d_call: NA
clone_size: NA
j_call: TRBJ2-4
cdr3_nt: TGTGCCAGCAGTTACTTAGCCGAGTTATTTTACTTC
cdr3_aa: CASSYLAELFYF

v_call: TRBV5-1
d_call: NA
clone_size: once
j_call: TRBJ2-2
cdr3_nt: TGCGCCAGCAGCTTGCAGGGCAGCACCGGGGAACTGTTTTTT
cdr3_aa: CASSLQGSTGELFF

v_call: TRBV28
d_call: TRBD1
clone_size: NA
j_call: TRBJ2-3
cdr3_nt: TGTGCCAGCAGTTTACTTTTCAGTAGGACAGGGAAGTTTTCAGATACGCAGTATTTT
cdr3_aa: CASSLLFSRTGKFSDTQYF

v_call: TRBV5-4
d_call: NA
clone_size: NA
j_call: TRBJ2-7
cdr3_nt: TGTGAGTCCGGAGGGAAGCCCCGGCAGTACTTC
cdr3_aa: CESGGKPRQYF

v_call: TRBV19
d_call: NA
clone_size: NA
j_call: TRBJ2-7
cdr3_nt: TGTGCCAGTAGTATCGGGTCCCCGAGGGGAGAGCAGTACTTC
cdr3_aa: CASSIGSPRGEQYF

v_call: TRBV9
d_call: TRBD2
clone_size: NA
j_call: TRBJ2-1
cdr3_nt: TGTGCCAGCAGCGTAGGAGGGAGCGGGGGTCTTTACAATGAGCAGTTCTTC
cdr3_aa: CASSVGGSGGLYNEQFF

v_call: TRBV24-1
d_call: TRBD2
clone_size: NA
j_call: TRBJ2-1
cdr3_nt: TGTGCCACCAGTGATGCCCGGACTAGCGGGAGTGGGGATGAGCAGTTCTTC
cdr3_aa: CATSDARTSGSGDEQFF

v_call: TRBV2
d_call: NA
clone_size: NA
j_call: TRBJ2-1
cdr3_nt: TGTGCCAGCAGTGAAGGCGGAGTTGGTAATGAGCAGTTCTTC
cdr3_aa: CASSEGGVGNEQFF

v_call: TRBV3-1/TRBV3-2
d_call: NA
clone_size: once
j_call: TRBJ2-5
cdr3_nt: TGTGCCAGCAGAGGAGTACAAGAGACCCAGTACTTC
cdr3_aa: CASRGVQETQYF

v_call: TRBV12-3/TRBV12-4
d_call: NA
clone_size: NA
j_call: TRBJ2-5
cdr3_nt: TGTGCCAGCAGTTATGTGGGTACGGAGACCCAGTACTTC
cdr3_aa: CASSYVGTETQYF

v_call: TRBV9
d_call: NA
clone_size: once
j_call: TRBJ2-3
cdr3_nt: TGTGCCAGCAGCGTTGGCCCCACAGATACGCAGTATTTT
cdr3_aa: CASSVGPTDTQYF

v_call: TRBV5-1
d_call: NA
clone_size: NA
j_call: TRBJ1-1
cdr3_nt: TGCGCCAGCAGCTTGGCGCGTTTTGGACTGATCGCTGAAGCTTTCTTT
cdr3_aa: CASSLARFGLIAEAFF

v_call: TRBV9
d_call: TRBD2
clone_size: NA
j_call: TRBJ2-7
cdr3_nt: TGTGCCAGCAGCCCTCAGACTAGCGGGAGAAACGAGCAGTACTTC
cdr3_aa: CASSPQTSGRNEQYF

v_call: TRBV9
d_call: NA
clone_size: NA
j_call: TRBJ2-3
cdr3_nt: TGTGCCAGCAGCGGGGGACATCGGTACACAGATACGCAGTATTTT
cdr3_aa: CASSGGHRYTDTQYF

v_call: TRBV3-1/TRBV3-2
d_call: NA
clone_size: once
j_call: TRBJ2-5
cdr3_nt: TGTGCCAGCAGCCAAGATTACCAACACATTAGCTTCGGGACCCAGTACTTC
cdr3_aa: CASSQDYQHISFGTQYF

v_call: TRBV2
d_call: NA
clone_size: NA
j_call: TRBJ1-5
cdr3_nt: TGTGCCAGCAGTCGGGAGGGGTTCAATCAGCCCCAGCATTTT
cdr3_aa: CASSREGFNQPQHF